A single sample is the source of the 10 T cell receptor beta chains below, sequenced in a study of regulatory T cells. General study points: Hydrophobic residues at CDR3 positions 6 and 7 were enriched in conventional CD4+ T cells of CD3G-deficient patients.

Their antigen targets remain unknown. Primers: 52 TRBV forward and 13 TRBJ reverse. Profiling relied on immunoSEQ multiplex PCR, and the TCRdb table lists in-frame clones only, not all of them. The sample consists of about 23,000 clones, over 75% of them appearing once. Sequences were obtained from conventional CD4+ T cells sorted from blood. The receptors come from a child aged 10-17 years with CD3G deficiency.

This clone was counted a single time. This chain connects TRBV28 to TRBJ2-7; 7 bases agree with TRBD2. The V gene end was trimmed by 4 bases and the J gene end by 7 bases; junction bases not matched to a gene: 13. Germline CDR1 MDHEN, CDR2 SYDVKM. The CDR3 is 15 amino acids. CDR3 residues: CASSSRLAGVGEQYF. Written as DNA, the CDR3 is TGTGCCAGCAGTTCCCGCCTGGCGGGGGTCGGGGAGCAGTACTTC.

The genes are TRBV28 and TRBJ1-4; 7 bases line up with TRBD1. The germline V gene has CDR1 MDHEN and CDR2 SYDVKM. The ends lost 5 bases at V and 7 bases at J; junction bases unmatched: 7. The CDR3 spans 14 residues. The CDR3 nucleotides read TGTGCCAGCAGTACCAGGGGGTGGGGTGAAAAACTGTTTTTT. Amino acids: CASSTRGWGEKLFF. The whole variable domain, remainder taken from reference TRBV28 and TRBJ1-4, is DVKVTQSSRYLVKRTGEKVFLECVQDMDHENMFWYRQDPGLGLRLIYFSYDVKMKEKGDIPEGYSVSREKKERFSLILESASTNQTSMYLCASSTRGWGEKLFFGSGTQLSVL.

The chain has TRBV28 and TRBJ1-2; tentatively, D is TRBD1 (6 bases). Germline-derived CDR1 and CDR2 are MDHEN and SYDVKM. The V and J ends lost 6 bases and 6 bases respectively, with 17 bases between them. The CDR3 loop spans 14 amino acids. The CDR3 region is CASSIRSGDNGYTF. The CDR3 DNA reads TGTGCCAGCAGCATCCGAAGCGGGGACAATGGCTACACCTTC.

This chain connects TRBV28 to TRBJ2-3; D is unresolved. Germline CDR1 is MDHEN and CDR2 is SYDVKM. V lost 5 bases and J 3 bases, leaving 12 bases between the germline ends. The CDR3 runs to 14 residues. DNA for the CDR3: TGTGCCAGCAGTCCAACTGATAAGACAGATACGCAGTATTTT. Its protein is CASSPTDKTDTQYF.

CDR3: CASSLASSLVGTQYF. The CDR3 bases are TGTGCCAGCAGTTTGGCTTCTAGCTTGGTGGGAACGCAGTATTTT. The chain couples TRBV28 to TRBJ2-3; D possibly corresponds to TRBD2 (5 bases). The germline V and J ends were trimmed by 3 bases and 9 bases, with 19 bases remaining between them. CDR3 length: 15 residues. Per germline, CDR1 MDHEN and CDR2 SYDVKM.

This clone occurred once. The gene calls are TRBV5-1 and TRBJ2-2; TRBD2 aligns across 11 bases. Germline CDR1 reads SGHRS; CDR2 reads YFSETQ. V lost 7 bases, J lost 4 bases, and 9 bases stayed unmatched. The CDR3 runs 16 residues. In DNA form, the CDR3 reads TGCGCCAGCTCGTTCACTAGCGGGAGTATCACCGGGGAGCTGTTTTTT. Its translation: CASSFTSGSITGELFF.

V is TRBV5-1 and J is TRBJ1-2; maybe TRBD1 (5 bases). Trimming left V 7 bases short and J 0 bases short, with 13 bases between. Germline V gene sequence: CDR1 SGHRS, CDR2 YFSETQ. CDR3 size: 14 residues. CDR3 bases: TGCGCCAGCCGCGGGGCCCCCTCTAACTATGGCTACACCTTC. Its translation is CASRGAPSNYGYTF.

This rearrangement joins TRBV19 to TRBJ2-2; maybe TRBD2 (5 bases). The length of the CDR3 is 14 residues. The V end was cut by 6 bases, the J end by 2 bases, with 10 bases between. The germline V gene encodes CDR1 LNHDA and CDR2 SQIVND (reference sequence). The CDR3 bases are TGTGCCAGTAGGGACGGGGATAACACCGGGGAGCTGTTTTTT. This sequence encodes CASRDGDNTGELFF. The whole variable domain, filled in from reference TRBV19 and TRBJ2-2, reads DGGITQSPKYLFRKEGQNVTLSCEQNLNHDAMYWYRQDPGQGLRLIYYSQIVNDFQKGDIAEGYSVSREKKESFPLTVTSAQKNPTAFYLCASRDGDNTGELFFGEGSRLTVL.

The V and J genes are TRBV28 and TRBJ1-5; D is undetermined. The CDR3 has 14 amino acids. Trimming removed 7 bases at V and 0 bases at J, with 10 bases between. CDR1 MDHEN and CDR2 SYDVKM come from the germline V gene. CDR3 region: CASNPHYSNQPQHF. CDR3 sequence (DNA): TGTGCCAGCAATCCCCACTATAGCAATCAGCCCCAGCATTTT.

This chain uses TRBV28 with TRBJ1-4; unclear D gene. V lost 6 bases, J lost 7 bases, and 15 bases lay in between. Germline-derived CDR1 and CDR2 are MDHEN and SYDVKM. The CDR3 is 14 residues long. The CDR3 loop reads CASSPVAGSEKLFF. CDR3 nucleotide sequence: TGTGCCAGCAGCCCCGTGGCAGGAAGTGAAAAACTGTTTTTT.